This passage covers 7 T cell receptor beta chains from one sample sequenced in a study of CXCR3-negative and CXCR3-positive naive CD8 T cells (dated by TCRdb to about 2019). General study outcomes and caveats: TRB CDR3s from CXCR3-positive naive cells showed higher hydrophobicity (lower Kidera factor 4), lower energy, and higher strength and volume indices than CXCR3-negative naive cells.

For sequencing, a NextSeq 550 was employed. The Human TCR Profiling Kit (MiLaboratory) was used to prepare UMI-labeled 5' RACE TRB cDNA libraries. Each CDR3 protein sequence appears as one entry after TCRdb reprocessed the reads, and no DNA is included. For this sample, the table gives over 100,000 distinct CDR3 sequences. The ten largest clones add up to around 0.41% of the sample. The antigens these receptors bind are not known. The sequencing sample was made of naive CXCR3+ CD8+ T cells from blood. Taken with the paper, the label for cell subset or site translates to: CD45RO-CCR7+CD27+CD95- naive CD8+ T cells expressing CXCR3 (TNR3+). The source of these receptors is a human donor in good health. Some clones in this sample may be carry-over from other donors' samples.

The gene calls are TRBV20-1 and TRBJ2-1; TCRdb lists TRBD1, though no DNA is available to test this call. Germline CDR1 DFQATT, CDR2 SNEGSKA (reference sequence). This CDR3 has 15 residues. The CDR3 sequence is CSASPLGQGIYLQFF.

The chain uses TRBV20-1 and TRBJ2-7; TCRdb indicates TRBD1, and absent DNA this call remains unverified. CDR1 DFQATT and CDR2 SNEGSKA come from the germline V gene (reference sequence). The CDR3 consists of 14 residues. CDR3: CSARTGQALYEQYF.

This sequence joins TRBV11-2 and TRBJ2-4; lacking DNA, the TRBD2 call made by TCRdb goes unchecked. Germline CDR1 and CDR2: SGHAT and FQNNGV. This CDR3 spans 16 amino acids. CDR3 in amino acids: CASSPGTSLAKNIQYF.

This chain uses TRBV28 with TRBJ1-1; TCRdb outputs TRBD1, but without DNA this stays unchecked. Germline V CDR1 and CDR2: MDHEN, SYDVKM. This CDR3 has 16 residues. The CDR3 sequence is CASSLRDVLQNTEAFF.

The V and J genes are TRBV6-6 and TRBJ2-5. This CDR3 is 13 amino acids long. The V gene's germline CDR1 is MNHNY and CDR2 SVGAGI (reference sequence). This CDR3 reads CASSYSEVETQYF.

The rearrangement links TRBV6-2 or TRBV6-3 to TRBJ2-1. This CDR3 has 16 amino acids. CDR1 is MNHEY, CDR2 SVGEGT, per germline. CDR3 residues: CASSYSSLFKGNEQFF.

This CDR3 is CASSLAWYAPLPGEKLFF. The chain carries TRBV12-3 or TRBV12-4 and TRBJ1-4; checking the TCRdb D call of TRBD1 is not possible without DNA. This CDR3 contains 18 residues.